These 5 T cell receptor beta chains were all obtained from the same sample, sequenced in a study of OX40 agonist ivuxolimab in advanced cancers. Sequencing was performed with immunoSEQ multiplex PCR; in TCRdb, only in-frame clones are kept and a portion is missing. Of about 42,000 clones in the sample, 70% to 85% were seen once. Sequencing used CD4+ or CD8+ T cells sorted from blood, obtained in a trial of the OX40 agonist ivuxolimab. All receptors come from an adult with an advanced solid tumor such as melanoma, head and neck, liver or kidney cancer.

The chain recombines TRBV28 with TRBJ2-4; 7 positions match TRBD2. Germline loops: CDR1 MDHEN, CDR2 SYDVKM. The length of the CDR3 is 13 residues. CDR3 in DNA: TGTACACACTGCGGGAGTCTTGGAGACATTCAGTACTTC. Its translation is CTHCGSLGDIQYF.

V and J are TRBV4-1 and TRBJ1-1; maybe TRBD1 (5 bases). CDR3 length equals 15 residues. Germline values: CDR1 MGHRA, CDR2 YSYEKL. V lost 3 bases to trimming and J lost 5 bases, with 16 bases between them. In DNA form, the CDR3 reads TGCGCCAGCAGCCAGTCGGACGGCGGGGGGACTGAAGCTTTCTTT. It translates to CASSQSDGGGTEAFF.

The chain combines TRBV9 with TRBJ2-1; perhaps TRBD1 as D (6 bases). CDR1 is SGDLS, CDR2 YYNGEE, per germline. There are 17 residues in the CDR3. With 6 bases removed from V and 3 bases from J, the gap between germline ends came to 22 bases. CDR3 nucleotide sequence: TGTGCCAGCAACGATAACCCCTCAGGGGCTTACTACAATGAGCAGTTCTTC. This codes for CASNDNPSGAYYNEQFF.

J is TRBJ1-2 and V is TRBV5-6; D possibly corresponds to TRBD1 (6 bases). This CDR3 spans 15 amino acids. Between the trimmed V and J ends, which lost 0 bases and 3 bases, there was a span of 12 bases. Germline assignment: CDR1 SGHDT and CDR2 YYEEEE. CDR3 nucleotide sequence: TGTGCCAGCAGCTTGGGAGGGGGGCTGGACTATGGCTACACCTTC. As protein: CASSLGGGLDYGYTF.

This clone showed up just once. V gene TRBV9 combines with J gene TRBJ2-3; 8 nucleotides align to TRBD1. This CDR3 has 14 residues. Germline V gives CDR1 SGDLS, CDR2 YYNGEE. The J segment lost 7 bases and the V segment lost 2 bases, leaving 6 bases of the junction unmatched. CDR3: CASSVPTGDNTQYF. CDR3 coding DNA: TGTGCCAGCAGCGTCCCGACAGGGGACAATACGCAGTATTTT.